The 18 T cell receptor beta chains listed next were all sequenced from one sample in a study of shared clonotypes between healthy human individuals. Terminally differentiated effector memory CD45RA+ cells were excluded by CCR7 positive selection of CD45RO-negative cells. The repertoire was sequenced with immunoSEQ multiplex PCR; TCRdb's copy has only in-frame clones and lacks some. The table lists about 590,000 clones, over 95% of them singletons, with 0.11% in the top ten. The sample comprised naive CD8+ T cells sorted from blood. The receptors were gathered from a woman in her twenties or thirties in good health.

V usage is TRBV5-1 and J usage is TRBJ2-3, with TRBD1 identical over 8 bases. V was clipped by 0 bases and J by 1 base; unmatched bases: 7. The CDR3 length is 17 residues. Germline CDR1 is SGHRS and CDR2 is YFSETQ. The CDR3 region has the DNA TGCGCCAGCAGCTTGGTCGTCAGGGGGCCTGGCACAGATACGCAGTATTTT. Protein product: CASSLVVRGPGTDTQYF.

The CDR3 is CASSPSRGRYTGELFF. CDR3 coding DNA: TGTGCCAGCAGCCCCAGCCGGGGAAGGTACACCGGGGAGCTGTTTTTT. This chain links TRBV13 with TRBJ2-2; D is perhaps TRBD2 (5 bases). This CDR3 comprises 16 residues. Looked up from germline, CDR1 is PRHDT and CDR2 is FYEKMQ (reference sequence). Trimming pared 5 bases from V and 3 bases from J, leaving 16 bases between.

The gene calls are TRBV9 and TRBJ1-3; D perhaps matches TRBD1 (5 bases). The V gene's germline CDR1 is SGDLS and CDR2 YYNGEE. The CDR3 length is 15 residues. V lost 2 bases and J lost 2, with 11 bases in between. Written as DNA, the CDR3 is TGTGCCAGCAGCGTGGGCAGGGCCACTGGAAACACCATATATTTT. Translating gives CASSVGRATGNTIYF.

The rearrangement joins TRBV14 to TRBJ2-5; 7 nucleotides align to TRBD1. CDR1 SGHDN and CDR2 FVKESK come from the germline V gene. The CDR3 spans 16 residues. The V segment lost 4 bases and the J segment 5 bases; nucleotides outside the gene matches: 13. This chain's CDR3 is CASSPKGTGAWETQYF. Here the CDR3 DNA reads TGTGCCAGCAGCCCCAAGGGAACAGGGGCGTGGGAGACCCAGTACTTC.

This chain connects TRBV11-3 to TRBJ2-5; 9 bases align to TRBD1. The CDR3 length is 15 residues. The junction had 9 bases not matched to a gene; V was cut back by 5 bases and J by 5 bases. Germline V gene lookup returns CDR1 SGHNT and CDR2 YENEEA. In nucleotides, the CDR3 is TGTGCCAGCAGCCAAGGGACAGGGTCTAGGGAGACCCAGTACTTC. It encodes CASSQGTGSRETQYF.

V is TRBV27 and J is TRBJ2-1; 13 bases line up with TRBD2. Germline assignment: CDR1 MNHEY and CDR2 SMNVEV (reference sequence). This CDR3 comprises 16 residues. The V gene end was trimmed by 6 bases and the J gene end by 4 bases; junction bases not matched to a gene: 6. CDR3 amino acids: CASRRTSGSAYNEQFF. The CDR3 bases are TGTGCCAGCAGGCGGACTAGCGGGAGTGCGTACAATGAGCAGTTCTTC.

This rearrangement joins TRBV7-9 to TRBJ1-2; no firm D call. Trimming removed 4 bases from V and 5 bases from J, with 11 bases in between. This CDR3 has 13 residues. CDR1 is SEHNR and CDR2 is FQNEAQ in the germline V gene (reference sequence). The CDR3 spells CASSSEEVYGYTF. CDR3 DNA sequence: TGTGCCAGCAGCTCTGAGGAGGTGTATGGCTACACCTTC. Full variable domain (remainder filled in from reference TRBV7-9 and TRBJ1-2): DTGVSQNPRHKITKRGQNVTFRCDPISEHNRLYWYRQTLGQGPEFLTYFQNEAQLEKSRLLSDRFSAERPKGSFSTLEIQRTEQGDSAMYLCASSSEEVYGYTFGSGTRLTVV.

V gene TRBV30 combines with J gene TRBJ1-2; D unresolved. Per the germline V gene, CDR1 is GTSNPN and CDR2 is SVGIG (reference sequence). This CDR3 is built from 15 residues. V was shortened by 1 base and J by 5 bases, with 17 bases between the two germline ends. CDR3 region: CAWSARRTPEYGYTF. CDR3 DNA sequence: TGTGCCTGGAGTGCGCGCCGGACGCCAGAGTATGGCTACACCTTC.

This chain's CDR3 is CASSLGDSPTEAFF. CDR3 nucleotides: TGTGCCAGCAGCTTAGGAGACAGCCCCACTGAAGCTTTCTTT. The genes are TRBV11-2 and TRBJ1-1; a weak D match, TRBD1 (5 bases). CDR1 is SGHAT and CDR2 is FQNNGV in the germline V gene. V lost 1 base, J lost 4 bases, and 10 bases lay in between. This CDR3 comprises 14 residues.

The chain couples TRBV7-3 to TRBJ2-7, with TRBD1 matching 8 bases. V gave up 5 bases and J gave up 2 bases; unmatched junction bases: 8. The germline V gene has CDR1 SGHTA and CDR2 FQGTGA. The CDR3 contains 15 residues. DNA for the CDR3: TGTGCCAGCAGCCGTTCCGAGACAGGGGCCTACGAGCAGTACTTC. It encodes CASSRSETGAYEQYF.

The rearrangement joins TRBV7-6 to TRBJ2-1, with TRBD2 as a possible D gene (5 bases). The germline V gene has CDR1 SGHVS and CDR2 FNYEAQ. V lost 2 bases and J lost 9, with 17 bases in between. The CDR3 runs 15 residues. This CDR3 is CASSLTREVRLEQFF. CDR3 nucleotide sequence: TGTGCCAGCAGCTTAACTAGAGAGGTCCGACTTGAGCAGTTCTTC.

V usage is TRBV5-6 and J usage is TRBJ1-4; 8 bases line up with TRBD1. Trimming took 4 bases from V and 7 from J; bases not matched to a gene: 9. From germline, CDR1 is SGHDT and CDR2 YYEEEE. CDR3 length equals 15 residues. The CDR3 DNA is TGTGCCAGCAGCGGACAGGGAAGTCTTTTTGAAAAACTGTTTTTT. It specifies CASSGQGSLFEKLFF.

As DNA, the CDR3 is TGTGCCAGCAGCTTCCGCGGGAGGACCGAAAACAACTATGGCTACACCTTC. This gives the protein CASSFRGRTENNYGYTF. The chain links TRBV7-9 to TRBJ1-2; D is ambiguous. Germline V gene sequence: CDR1 SEHNR, CDR2 FQNEAQ (reference sequence). The CDR3 is 17 amino acids. Between the trimmed V and J ends, which lost 3 bases and 2 bases, there was a span of 19 bases.

The gene calls are TRBV27 and TRBJ2-2, with 7 bases identical to TRBD1. In germline, CDR1 is MNHEY, CDR2 SMNVEV (reference sequence). The CDR3 sequence is 14 residues long. With V trimmed by 5 bases and J by 4 bases, 4 bases remained unmatched. The CDR3 DNA sequence: TGTGCCAGCAGTCCTTGGACAGGCACCGGGGAGCTGTTTTTT. Translated, it gives CASSPWTGTGELFF.

V and J are TRBV6-1 and TRBJ2-3; D is unresolved. Trimming stripped 5 bases from V and 6 bases from J, with 9 bases between. Germline V gene sequence: CDR1 MNHNS, CDR2 SASEGT. CDR3 size: 12 residues. The CDR3 sequence: CASSQPLDTQYF. Written as DNA, the CDR3 is TGTGCCAGCAGTCAACCGTTGGATACGCAGTATTTT.

The rearrangement uses TRBV2 and TRBJ1-1; TRBD1 aligns across 8 bases. CDR3 size: 15 residues. CDR1 is SNHLY and CDR2 is FYNNEI in the germline V gene. V gave up 1 base and J gave up 6 bases; unmatched junction bases: 7. The CDR3 protein is CASSEGTGSIAEAFF. CDR3 nucleotides: TGTGCCAGCAGTGAAGGGACAGGGTCAATCGCTGAAGCTTTCTTT. The variable domain in full, completed from reference TRBV2 and TRBJ1-1, reads EPEVTQTPSHQVTQMGQEVILRCVPISNHLYFYWYRQILGQKVEFLVSFYNNEISEKSEIFDDQFSVERPDGSNFTLKIRSTKLEDSAMYFCASSEGTGSIAEAFFGQGTRLTVV.

The chain couples TRBV19 to TRBJ1-3; D remains unclear. The ends were cut back, 0 bases at V and 2 bases at J, with 14 bases in the middle. Germline CDR1 and CDR2: LNHDA and SQIVND (reference sequence). This CDR3 region has 17 residues. CDR3 sequence (DNA): TGTGCCAGTAGTATAGATATCGGACCTCGGGCTGGAAACACCATATATTTT. It codes for CASSIDIGPRAGNTIYF.

The rearrangement links TRBV6-5 to TRBJ2-7; 7 nucleotides agree with TRBD1. The CDR3 is 14 residues long. V was pared by 2 bases and J by 4 bases, with 5 bases of the junction left unmatched. Germline V gene data show CDR1 as MNHEY and CDR2 as SVGAGI. The chain's CDR3 is CASSYVGGGYEQYF. The CDR3 DNA follows: TGTGCCAGCAGTTACGTAGGGGGCGGGTACGAGCAGTACTTC.